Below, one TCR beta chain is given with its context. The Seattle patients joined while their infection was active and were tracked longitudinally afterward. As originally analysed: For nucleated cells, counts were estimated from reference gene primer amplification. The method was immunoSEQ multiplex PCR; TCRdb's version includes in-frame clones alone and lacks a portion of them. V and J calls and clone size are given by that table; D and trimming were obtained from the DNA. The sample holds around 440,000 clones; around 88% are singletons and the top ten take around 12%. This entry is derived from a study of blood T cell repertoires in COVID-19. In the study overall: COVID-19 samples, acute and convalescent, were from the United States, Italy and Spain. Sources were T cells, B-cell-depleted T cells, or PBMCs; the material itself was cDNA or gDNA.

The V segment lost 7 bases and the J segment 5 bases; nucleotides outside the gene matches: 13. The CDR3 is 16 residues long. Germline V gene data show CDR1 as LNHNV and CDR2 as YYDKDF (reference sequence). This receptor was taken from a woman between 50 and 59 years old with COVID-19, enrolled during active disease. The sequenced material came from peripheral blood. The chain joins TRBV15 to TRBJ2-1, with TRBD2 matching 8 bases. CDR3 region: CATTRGAGGPHNEQFF. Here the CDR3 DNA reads TGTGCCACCACCCGGGGGGCGGGGGGCCCTCACAATGAGCAGTTCTTC.